Following are 29 T cell receptor beta chains from one sample sequenced in a study of radiation and T cells in renal cell carcinoma. Sequenced by immunoSEQ multiplex PCR; TCRdb stores in-frame clones only, minus some. The sample carries 100,000 to 150,000 clones, roughly 85% recorded once. Time point here: baseline pretreatment blood. The treatment is: 15 Gy SBRT to primary tumor, nephrectomy 4 weeks later. The sequencing used blood, collected from a patient whose treatment included radiotherapy and nephrectomy. Receptors were obtained from a woman between 55 and 75 years old with renal cell carcinoma.

This chain uses TRBV7-9 with TRBJ2-7; 8 positions agree with TRBD2. Germline V CDR1 and CDR2: SEHNR, FQNEAQ (reference sequence). The CDR3 runs 14 residues. V was pared by 6 bases and J by 2 bases, with 6 bases of the junction left unmatched. CDR3 DNA sequence: TGTGCCAGCAGTCCGGGACTAGGGCCCTACGAGCAGTACTTC. Translated, it gives CASSPGLGPYEQYF.

The chain couples TRBV28 to TRBJ2-2; D is unresolved. The germline gives CDR1 MDHEN, CDR2 SYDVKM. The V gene lost 2 bases and the J gene lost 6 bases, with 4 bases spanning the gap. The CDR3 has 12 residues. CDR3 region: CASSLTSGELFF. CDR3 DNA: TGTGCCAGCAGTTTAACCTCCGGGGAGCTGTTTTTT.

This clone was counted between two and nine times. J is TRBJ1-2 and V is TRBV4-2, with D maybe TRBD1 (6 bases). From germline, CDR1 is LGHNA and CDR2 YNFKEQ. V was cut by 1 base and J by 13 bases, with 22 bases left in between. The CDR3 length is 15 residues. CDR3 sequence: CASSQGEFRGGAGTF. CDR3 in DNA: TGTGCCAGCAGCCAAGGAGAATTTCGGGGGGGGGCTGGCACCTTC.

This chain joins TRBV5-1 and TRBJ2-5; D may correspond to TRBD1 or TRBD2 (5 bases each). In germline, CDR1 is SGHRS, CDR2 YFSETQ. This CDR3 spans 16 amino acids. Between the trimmed V and J ends, which lost 1 base and 1 base, there was a span of 14 bases. The CDR3 protein is CASSLSGKGTQETQYF. Here the CDR3 DNA reads TGCGCCAGCAGCTTGTCTGGGAAGGGGACCCAAGAGACCCAGTACTTC. The variable domain in full, completed from reference TRBV5-1 and TRBJ2-5, reads KAGVTQTPRYLIKTRGQQVTLSCSPISGHRSVSWYQQTPGQGLQFLFEYFSETQRNKGNFPGRFSGRQFSNSRSEMNVSTLELGDSALYLCASSLSGKGTQETQYFGPGTRLLVL.

This chain links TRBV5-5 with TRBJ1-2; D is perhaps TRBD1 (5 bases). This CDR3 has 14 amino acids. CDR1 is SGHKS, CDR2 YYEKEE, per germline (reference sequence). The ends were cut back, 4 bases at V and 2 bases at J, with 12 bases in the middle. The CDR3 DNA follows: TGTGCCAGCAGCCCGGGACTCATCAACTATGGCTACACCTTC. It translates to CASSPGLINYGYTF.

The V call is TRBV19, the J call TRBJ1-5, with D unresolved. V was cut by 7 bases and J by 4 bases, with 11 bases left in between. The CDR3 loop spans 13 amino acids. Looked up from germline, CDR1 is LNHDA and CDR2 is SQIVND (reference sequence). CDR3 sequence (DNA): TGTGCCAGTACCGAAGAATGGAATCAGCCCCAGCATTTT. Its translation: CASTEEWNQPQHF. Full variable domain (outside the CDR3, taken from reference TRBV19 and TRBJ1-5): DGGITQSPKYLFRKEGQNVTLSCEQNLNHDAMYWYRQDPGQGLRLIYYSQIVNDFQKGDIAEGYSVSREKKESFPLTVTSAQKNPTAFYLCASTEEWNQPQHFGDGTRLSIL.

The chain is built from TRBV7-6 and TRBJ1-1; TRBD1 matches at 8 bases. J lost 5 bases, V lost 5 bases, and 7 bases had no gene match. The germline V gene encodes CDR1 SGHVS and CDR2 FNYEAQ. This CDR3 is 14 amino acids long. The CDR3 protein is CASSRGQGGTEAFF. As DNA, the CDR3 is TGTGCCAGCAGCCGAGGACAGGGTGGAACTGAAGCTTTCTTT.

The chain joins TRBV10-3 to TRBJ2-7; 9 bases fit TRBD1. V shed 8 bases and J 1 base; nucleotides not matched to a gene: 6. The germline V gene encodes CDR1 ENHRY and CDR2 SYGVKD. The CDR3 is 14 amino acids. CDR3 region: CAIRPDRGSYEQYF. The CDR3 DNA sequence: TGTGCCATCCGACCGGACAGGGGATCCTACGAGCAGTACTTC.

The chain recombines TRBV7-2 with TRBJ2-7, with D uncertain. Germline V lookup: CDR1 SGHTA, CDR2 FQGNSA. V was trimmed by 2 bases and J by 5 bases, leaving 16 bases between them. The CDR3 contains 15 residues. The CDR3 nucleotides are TGTGCCAGCAGCTTAATGCGGACCTCGGACCACGAGCAGTACTTC. It specifies CASSLMRTSDHEQYF.

This chain uses TRBV7-6 with TRBJ2-7; tentatively, D is TRBD1 (5 bases). The CDR3 contains 15 residues. Trimming took off 5 bases at V and 4 bases at J, with 18 bases between the two ends. Germline CDR1 SGHVS, CDR2 FNYEAQ. CDR3 nucleotides: TGTGCCAGCAGCCCATCTAGGACACCCTTTTACGAGCAGTACTTC. Protein: CASSPSRTPFYEQYF.

This chain joins TRBV4-3 and TRBJ1-2, with a weak D call TRBD1 (6 bases). The CDR3 is made up of 14 amino acids. V shed 6 bases and J shed 4 bases, with 15 bases lying between them. Germline V gene sequence: CDR1 LGHNA, CDR2 YSLEER. The CDR3 DNA reads as TGCGCCAGCAGTCAAAACAGGGATTCCTATGGCTACACCTTC. Translated, it gives CASSQNRDSYGYTF.

V is TRBV28 and J is TRBJ2-7; 7 nucleotides align to TRBD1. Germline assignment: CDR1 MDHEN and CDR2 SYDVKM. The V and J ends lost 3 bases and 2 bases, in that order; junction bases with no gene match: 7. The CDR3 has 15 residues. CDR3 sequence reads: CASSFFRGGTYEQYF. CDR3 sequence (DNA): TGTGCCAGCAGTTTCTTCAGAGGGGGCACCTACGAGCAGTACTTC.

The chain has TRBV29-1 and TRBJ1-2, with D possibly TRBD1 on 6 matching bases. The CDR3 length is 13 residues. V was shortened by 7 bases and J by 4 bases, with 16 bases between the two germline ends. In germline, CDR1 is SQVTM, CDR2 ANQGSEA. The CDR3: CSASPDRGYGYTF. CDR3 DNA: TGCAGCGCTAGCCCGGACAGAGGCTATGGCTACACCTTC.

V and J are TRBV21-1 and TRBJ2-1; the table names TRBD2, a call not compared with the DNA. TRBV21-1 is annotated as a pseudogene. This CDR3 is built from 17 residues. CDR3 DNA sequence: TGTGCCAGCAGGAGTCAGGTCGGACTAGCGGACTACAATGAGCAGTTCTTC. It codes for CASRSQVGLADYNEQFF.

The chain carries TRBV6-1 and TRBJ1-4, with D possibly matching TRBD1 (5 bases). The CDR3 length is 15 residues. Germline CDR1 is MNHNS and CDR2 is SASEGT. V lost 2 bases and J lost 8, with 15 bases in between. In DNA form, the CDR3 reads TGTGCCAGCAGTGAAAGAGGGCAAGAGGGGGAAAAACTGTTTTTT. Protein sequence: CASSERGQEGEKLFF.

The rearrangement joins TRBV5-4 to TRBJ1-4, with TRBD1 as a possible D gene (6 bases). The CDR3 covers 17 residues. Looked up from germline, CDR1 is SGHNT and CDR2 is YYREEE (reference sequence). Trimming took off 0 bases at V and 2 bases at J, with 14 bases between the two ends. The CDR3, as DNA: TGTGCCAGCAGCTTGGACCTACAGGGTGGCACTAATGAAAAACTGTTTTTT. Translation gives CASSLDLQGGTNEKLFF.

This rearrangement joins TRBV28 to TRBJ2-7; TRBD1 is a possible D gene (6 bases). In germline, CDR1 is MDHEN, CDR2 SYDVKM. With 7 bases removed from V and 7 bases from J, the gap between germline ends came to 11 bases. CDR3 length equals 11 residues. This chain's CDR3 is CASNRVGEQYF. The DNA for the CDR3 is TGTGCCAGCAACAGGGTGGGGGAGCAGTACTTC.

V usage is TRBV6-5 and J usage is TRBJ1-2, with 10 bases matching TRBD1. CDR3 length: 15 amino acids. Germline assignment: CDR1 MNHEY and CDR2 SVGAGI. J gave up 3 bases and V 6 bases, and 7 bases lay outside the gene matches. The CDR3 DNA reads TGTGCCAGCAGAGAATCCGGGACAGGGGACTATGGCTACACCTTC. The encoded protein is CASRESGTGDYGYTF.

The V gene is TRBV9, the J gene TRBJ2-7; D might be TRBD2 (6 bases). Germline loops: CDR1 SGDLS, CDR2 YYNGEE. V gave up 4 bases and J gave up 1 base, with 9 bases separating them. The CDR3 runs to 13 residues. The CDR3 here is CASSPAGSYEQYF. The CDR3 DNA follows: TGTGCCAGCAGCCCCGCGGGGTCCTACGAGCAGTACTTC.

This sequence joins TRBV29-1 and TRBJ2-1, with D maybe TRBD2 (5 bases). Between the trimmed V and J ends, which lost 3 bases and 0 bases, there was a span of 15 bases. The CDR3 loop spans 16 amino acids. Germline V gene sequence: CDR1 SQVTM, CDR2 ANQGSEA. CDR3 amino acids: CSVDDFAGSSYNEQFF. The CDR3, as DNA: TGCAGCGTTGATGATTTTGCGGGTAGCTCCTACAATGAGCAGTTCTTC.

The V and J genes are TRBV7-9 and TRBJ2-7; possible D gene TRBD1, 6 bases. CDR3 size: 13 residues. Deletions cut 7 bases from V and 4 bases from J, with 14 bases between. From germline, CDR1 is SEHNR and CDR2 FQNEAQ (reference sequence). The CDR3 loop is CASNDYQGYEQYF. The CDR3 nucleotides read TGTGCCAGCAACGACTACCAGGGGTACGAGCAGTACTTC.

V usage is TRBV19 and J usage is TRBJ1-5, with a tentative D call TRBD1 (6 bases). Germline loops: CDR1 LNHDA, CDR2 SQIVND (reference sequence). V lost 7 bases and J 1 base, leaving 8 bases between the germline ends. The CDR3 contains 13 residues. The DNA for the CDR3 is TGTGCCAGTAAAGACAGGAGCAATCAGCCCCAGCATTTT. Protein: CASKDRSNQPQHF.

This clone was seen a handful of times. The rearrangement links TRBV28 to TRBJ1-2; D is ambiguous. Germline V gene data show CDR1 as MDHEN and CDR2 as SYDVKM. The V gene lost 6 bases and the J gene lost 1 base, with 6 bases spanning the gap. CDR3 length equals 12 residues. CDR3 sequence: CASRVYNYGYTF. The CDR3 bases are TGTGCCAGCAGGGTTTATAACTATGGCTACACCTTC.

This chain joins TRBV5-6 and TRBJ2-5, with D perhaps matching TRBD2 (6 bases). V shed 2 bases and J shed 5 bases, with 16 bases lying between them. Germline V gene data show CDR1 as SGHDT and CDR2 as YYEEEE. CDR3 length: 15 amino acids. Here the CDR3 DNA reads TGTGCCAGCAGCTTAACGGGATCGGGGGTTGAGACCCAGTACTTC. Translating gives CASSLTGSGVETQYF.

The chain joins TRBV29-1 to TRBJ1-5; 8 bases match TRBD1. The length of the CDR3 is 14 residues. Per germline, CDR1 SQVTM and CDR2 ANQGSEA. Trimming at V came to 5 bases and at J to 2 bases, leaving 5 bases not matched to a gene. CDR3 sequence (DNA): TGCAGCGTTTCCGTGACAGGGGGCAATCAGCCCCAGCATTTT. Amino acids: CSVSVTGGNQPQHF.

The chain couples TRBV28 to TRBJ2-2, with TRBD1 identical over 8 bases. Germline lookup yields CDR1 MDHEN and CDR2 SYDVKM. The trim removed 10 bases at V and 1 base at J, leaving 2 bases unmatched. This CDR3 is 13 amino acids long. The CDR3 DNA follows: TGTGCCACCGGGACAGGGAACACCGGGGAGCTGTTTTTT. Amino acid sequence: CATGTGNTGELFF.

The V gene is TRBV7-3, the J gene TRBJ1-1; D is ambiguous. V was shortened by 1 base and J by 1 base, with 10 bases between the two germline ends. The CDR3 is made up of 15 amino acids. CDR1 and CDR2 from the germline V gene are SGHTA and FQGTGA. CDR3 sequence: CASSLRRGSNTEAFF. The CDR3 DNA is TGTGCCAGCAGCTTAAGGCGGGGTTCGAACACTGAAGCTTTCTTT.

The genes are TRBV25-1 and TRBJ1-6; no reliable D call. CDR1 and CDR2 from the germline V gene are MGHDK and SYGVNS. This CDR3 is 14 amino acids long. The germline V and J ends were trimmed by 6 bases and 9 bases, with 15 bases remaining between them. The CDR3 DNA is TGTGCCAGCAGCGGGAGGTGGGCGGGTTCACCCCTCCACTTT. This translates into CASSGRWAGSPLHF.

J is TRBJ2-7 and V is TRBV6-5; D may correspond to TRBD1 or TRBD2 (5 bases each). The CDR3 length is 15 residues. V was shortened by 6 bases and J by 6 bases, with 21 bases between the two germline ends. CDR1 is MNHEY and CDR2 is SVGAGI in the germline V gene. This chain's CDR3 is CASREGPTSLGEQYF. The CDR3 DNA follows: TGTGCCAGCAGAGAGGGGCCAACTAGTCTCGGCGAGCAGTACTTC.